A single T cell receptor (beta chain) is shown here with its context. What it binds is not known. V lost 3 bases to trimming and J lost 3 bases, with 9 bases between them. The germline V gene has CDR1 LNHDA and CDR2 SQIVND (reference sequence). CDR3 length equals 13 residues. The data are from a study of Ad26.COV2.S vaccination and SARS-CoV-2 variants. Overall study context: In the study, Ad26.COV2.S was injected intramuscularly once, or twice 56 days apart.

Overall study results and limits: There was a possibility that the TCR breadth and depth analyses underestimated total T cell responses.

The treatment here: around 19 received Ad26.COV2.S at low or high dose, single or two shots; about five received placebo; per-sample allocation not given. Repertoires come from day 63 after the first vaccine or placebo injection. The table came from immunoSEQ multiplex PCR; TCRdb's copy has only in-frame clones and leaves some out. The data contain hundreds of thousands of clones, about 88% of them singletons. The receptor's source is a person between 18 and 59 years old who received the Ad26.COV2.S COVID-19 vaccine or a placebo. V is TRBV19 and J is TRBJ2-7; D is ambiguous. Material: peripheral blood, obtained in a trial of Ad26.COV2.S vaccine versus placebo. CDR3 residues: CASSIRAGYEQYF. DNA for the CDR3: TGTGCCAGTAGTATTCGGGCAGGCTACGAGCAGTACTTC.